This T cell receptor (beta chain) stems from a study of glioma-infiltrating T cells after dendritic cell vaccination. Turning to the study itself: Dendritic cell vaccination trial patients had either newly diagnosed or recurrent glioblastoma.

Method: immunoSEQ multiplex PCR; TCRdb's copy keeps in-frame clones and lacks some. The data contain about 10,000 clones, 70% to 85% of them singletons. Time point indicated: after dendritic cell vaccination, including at tumor progression/relapse. Isocitrate dehydrogenase mutation was absent in all glioblastoma patients. PBMC were collected before vaccination, two weeks after the third vaccination, and at progression. Germline CDR1 and CDR2: SGHAT and FQNNGV. V lost 5 bases and J lost 9, with 16 bases in between. The CDR3 is 13 amino acids. The specimen was blood, collected after dendritic cell vaccination. The receptor was isolated from a human donor with glioblastoma. This chain uses TRBV11-2 with TRBJ2-5; D is perhaps TRBD2 (6 bases). The CDR3 nucleotides read TGTGCCAGCAGCCCCGCAACTACGGGGGCCCAGTACTTC. Protein: CASSPATTGAQYF.